This is a list of T cell receptor beta chains from one sample in a study of cytomegalovirus exposure and HLA in healthy donors. Repertoires were generated with immunoSEQ multiplex PCR, while TCRdb's copy carries only in-frame clones and drops some. The sample shows about 59,000 clones, over 60% of them seen only once. What was sequenced was PBMCs. The source of these receptors is a man aged 25 to 45 in good health and CMV-seropositive. CDR3s include the opening cysteine and the closing phenylalanine or tryptophan. A D gene is named only where the DNA matches it firmly. Not all rows give a size; the values are once, few, many and, for expanded clones, a class.

J gene	clone size	V gene	D gene	CDR3 DNA	CDR3 protein
TRBJ1-5	.	TRBV7-6	.	TGTGCCAGCAGCTTATTGGGGGGGGGCAATCAGCCCCAGCATTTT	CASSLLGGGNQPQHF
TRBJ2-3	once	TRBV4-3	TRBD2	TGCGCCAGCAGCCAAGACAGCGGGGCAGACGATACGCAGTATTTT	CASSQDSGADDTQYF
TRBJ1-2	.	TRBV4-1	.	TGCGCCAGCAGCCAAGGGACAGCTGTTAACTATGGCTACACCTTC	CASSQGTAVNYGYTF
TRBJ2-4	.	TRBV5-1	TRBD2	TGCGCCAGCAGCTACGAAAGCGGGGGGGCCCAAAACATTCAGTACTTC	CASSYESGGAQNIQYF
TRBJ1-4	.	TRBV7-8	TRBD1	TGTGCCAGCAGCTTTACAGGGGCGGGGGAAAAACTGTTTTTT	CASSFTGAGEKLFF
TRBJ2-6	once	TRBV19	.	TGTGCCAGTAGTATAGGAGGCTCTGGGGCCAACGTCCTGACTTTC	CASSIGGSGANVLTF
TRBJ2-7	.	TRBV5-1	TRBD1	TGCGCCAGCAGCTGGGGGACAGGCCCCTACGAGCAGTACTTC	CASSWGTGPYEQYF
TRBJ2-7	.	TRBV7-7	.	TGTGCTAGCAGCTTAGGGAGTGGCGCCGCCTACGAGCAGTACTTC	CASSLGSGAAYEQYF
TRBJ1-2	.	TRBV6-5	.	TGTGCCAGCAGACCCTCAAGTCCCGGGAGCTACACCTTC	CASRPSSPGSYTF
TRBJ1-1	.	TRBV4-3	.	TGCGCCAGCAGCCAAGAAACCGGCACTGAAGCTTTCTTT	CASSQETGTEAFF
TRBJ1-1	.	TRBV11-3	TRBD1	TGTGCCAGCAGCTTGGACAGGATGAACACTGAAGCTTTCTTT	CASSLDRMNTEAFF
TRBJ1-2	.	TRBV4-3	.	TGCGCCAGCAGCCAAGGCGCGTCCCAGGGAATGATCTATGGCTACACCTTC	CASSQGASQGMIYGYTF
TRBJ2-7	.	TRBV27	TRBD2	TGTGCCAGCAGTCCTCGGGGGGTAGTAGTAGGCGAGCAGTACTTC	CASSPRGVVVGEQYF
TRBJ1-1	.	TRBV6-5	.	TGTGCCAGCAGCCGAGGGGGAGCGAACACTGAAGCTTTCTTT	CASSRGGANTEAFF
TRBJ1-5	.	TRBV7-2	.	TGTGCCAGCAGCTTAGCTACAGGGTTTCAGCCCCAGCATTTT	CASSLATGFQPQHF
TRBJ1-5	.	TRBV5-5	.	TGTGCCAGCAGCTTGGCCGGCACAGGGATTAGCAATCAGCCCCAGCATTTT	CASSLAGTGISNQPQHF
TRBJ1-6	.	TRBV4-2	.	TGTGCCAGCAGCAACGTCGACAGGAGGATCGGTTCACCCCTCCACTTT	CASSNVDRRIGSPLHF
TRBJ2-7	.	TRBV7-2	TRBD1	TGTGCCAGCAGCGGTCGACAGGGCCCCTACGAGCAGTACTTC	CASSGRQGPYEQYF
TRBJ1-1	.	TRBV4-1	.	TGCGCCAGCAGCCAAGATCCAGAAATGAACACTGAAGCTTTCTTT	CASSQDPEMNTEAFF
TRBJ1-1	.	TRBV25-1	TRBD1	TGTGCCAGCAGTGAATTATCAGGGGGGAACACTGAAGCTTTCTTT	CASSELSGGNTEAFF
TRBJ1-5	.	TRBV30	.	TGTGCCTGGAGCTCCCGCACCGGGACACTTAGCAATCAGCCCCAGCATTTT	CAWSSRTGTLSNQPQHF
TRBJ1-1	.	TRBV18	TRBD1	TGTGCCAGCTCAGCGGGACAGACCCTGAACACTGAAGCTTTCTTT	CASSAGQTLNTEAFF
TRBJ2-5	.	TRBV11-2	.	TGTGCCAGCAGCTGGAGTAGGGGGGGCGCCTATCCGGAAGAGACCCAGTACTTC	CASSWSRGGAYPEETQYF
TRBJ1-1	.	TRBV7-9	.	TGTGCCAGCAGCTTCTCGATGGGACAAGAGAACACTGAAGCTTTCTTT	CASSFSMGQENTEAFF
TRBJ1-2	.	TRBV27	TRBD1	TGTGCCAGCAGTTCCAGACAGGGGAATGGCTACACCTTC	CASSSRQGNGYTF
TRBJ1-2	.	TRBV6-5	TRBD1	TGTGCCAGCAGCCGACAGGGAAACTATGGCTACACCTTC	CASSRQGNYGYTF
TRBJ2-5	.	TRBV9	TRBD1	TGTGCCAGCAGCCTGGGGACAGGGGGCTTAGAGACCCAGTACTTC	CASSLGTGGLETQYF
TRBJ2-3	.	TRBV7-2	.	TGTGCCAGCAGCTTAAGTGGGGGCGCAGATACGCAGTATTTT	CASSLSGGADTQYF
TRBJ2-7	.	TRBV27	TRBD1	TGTGCCAGCAGTTTATCCGGGACAGGGGCCTCCGAGCAGTACTTC	CASSLSGTGASEQYF
TRBJ2-3	.	TRBV27	TRBD2	TGTGCCAGCAGTCCGAACCGGGGGCGGGGGGGTCTTACGAATACGCAGTATTTT	CASSPNRGRGGLTNTQYF
TRBJ1-6	.	TRBV23-1	TRBD1	TGCGCCAGCAGTCAGGGACAGCTGGATCCGAATTCACCCCTCCACTTT	CASSQGQLDPNSPLHF
TRBJ2-5	.	TRBV10-3	.	TGTGCCATCACCGGAGGGCCCCTCGAGACCCAGTACTTC	CAITGGPLETQYF
TRBJ2-2	.	TRBV5-1	TRBD2	TGCGCCAGGAAAAGCGGGGGGGGGACCGGGGAGCTGTTTTTT	CARKSGGGTGELFF
TRBJ2-7	.	TRBV6-7	TRBD2	TGTGCCAGCAGTTCCCGGACTAGCGGGGGCACAAAAGACTACGAGCAGTACTTC	CASSSRTSGGTKDYEQYF
TRBJ1-6	many	TRBV2	.	TGTGCCAGCAGTGATCGGCAGGGGCATTCACCCCTCCACTTT	CASSDRQGHSPLHF
TRBJ1-1	.	TRBV2	.	TGTGCCAGCAGTGAACGTGAGGCGGGTTTCAACACTGAAGCTTTCTTT	CASSEREAGFNTEAFF
TRBJ2-7	few	TRBV15	TRBD1	TGTGCCACCAGCAGAGACTCCGGGACAGCCTACGAGCAGTACTTC	CATSRDSGTAYEQYF
TRBJ1-3	.	TRBV11-1	TRBD1	TGTGCCAGCAGCCCAGACGGGACAGGATATGGAAACACCATATATTTT	CASSPDGTGYGNTIYF